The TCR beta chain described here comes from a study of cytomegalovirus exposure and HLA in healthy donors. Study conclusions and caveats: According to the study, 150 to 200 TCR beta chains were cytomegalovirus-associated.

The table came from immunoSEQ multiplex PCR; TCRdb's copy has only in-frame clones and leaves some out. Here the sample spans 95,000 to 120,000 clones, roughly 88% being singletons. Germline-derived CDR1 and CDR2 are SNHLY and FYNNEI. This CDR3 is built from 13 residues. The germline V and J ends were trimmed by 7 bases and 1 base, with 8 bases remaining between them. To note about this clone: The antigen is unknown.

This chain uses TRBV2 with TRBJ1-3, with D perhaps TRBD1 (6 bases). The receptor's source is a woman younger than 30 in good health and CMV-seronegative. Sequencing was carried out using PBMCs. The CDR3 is CASKGQSGNTIYF. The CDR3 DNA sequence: TGTGCCAGCAAAGGACAGTCTGGAAACACCATATATTTT. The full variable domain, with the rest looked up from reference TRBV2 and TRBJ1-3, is EPEVTQTPSHQVTQMGQEVILRCVPISNHLYFYWYRQILGQKVEFLVSFYNNEISEKSEIFDDQFSVERPDGSNFTLKIRSTKLEDSAMYFCASKGQSGNTIYFGEGSWLTVV.